The entry below gives a single T cell receptor beta chain sequence along with its context. The record originates from a study of blood T cell repertoires in COVID-19. Study-level background: Sample material is recorded as cDNA or gDNA derived from T cells, B-cell-depleted T cells, or PBMCs.

CDR1 is SGHDN, CDR2 FVKESK, per germline. Trimming at V came to 4 bases and at J to 4 bases, leaving 5 bases not matched to a gene. The CDR3 loop spans 17 amino acids. In the original processing: The authors estimated nucleated cell counts from reference gene primer amplification. Repertoires were generated with immunoSEQ multiplex PCR, while TCRdb's copy carries only in-frame clones and drops some. Clonal size and the V and J genes are those of that table, whereas D and trimming came from the DNA. The table includes some 180,000 clones, 85% to 90% detected once. The sample taken for sequencing was peripheral blood. The rearrangement joins TRBV14 to TRBJ2-1; 15 positions match TRBD2. The source of this sequence is a man aged 50 to 60 with acute or convalescent COVID-19. This chain's CDR3 is CASSLWTSGRAYNEQFF. For the CDR3, the DNA is TGTGCCAGCAGCCTGTGGACTAGCGGGAGGGCATACAATGAGCAGTTCTTC.